These 6 T cell receptor beta chains came from one sample sequenced in a study of beta chain features in type 1 diabetes. Points from the study as a whole: Moderate but significant shortening of TCRB CDR3s was recorded in all four CD4+ subsets from Type 1 diabetes patients.

Of the isolated RNA, all was reverse transcribed, and so the sequenced material was expressed TCRB transcripts. Repertoires were generated with immunoSEQ multiplex PCR, while TCRdb's copy carries only in-frame clones and drops some. The data contain nearly 350,000 clones, around 9% of them singletons. The antigens for these receptors are not known. The specimen sequenced was central memory CD4+ T cells from blood. These receptors came from a young man with type 1 diabetes.

In this sample, this clone turned up a few times. The chain combines TRBV7-9 with TRBJ1-5; maybe TRBD1 (6 bases). The germline V gene encodes CDR1 SEHNR and CDR2 FQNEAQ (reference sequence). V lost 1 base to trimming and J lost 0 bases, with 13 bases between them. The CDR3 runs to 17 residues. For the CDR3, the DNA is TGTGCCAGCAGCTTAGTCCGGGGACAAGATAGCAATCAGCCCCAGCATTTT. Translated, it gives CASSLVRGQDSNQPQHF.

This rearrangement joins TRBV15 to TRBJ1-3; D is unresolved. CDR1 is LNHNV and CDR2 is YYDKDF in the germline V gene (reference sequence). The CDR3 consists of 13 residues. V lost 0 bases and J 4 bases, leaving 4 bases between the germline ends. CDR3 sequence: CATSRDRGNTIYF. Written as DNA, the CDR3 is TGTGCCACCAGCAGAGACAGAGGAAACACCATATATTTT.

This clone was seen a handful of times. The chain joins TRBV30 to TRBJ1-4, with 7 bases identical to TRBD1. CDR1 GTSNPN and CDR2 SVGIG come from the germline V gene (reference sequence). V was clipped by 2 bases and J by 7 bases; unmatched bases: 7. The CDR3 runs to 14 residues. The CDR3 region is CAWSTGVGGEKLFF. The CDR3 DNA reads as TGTGCCTGGAGTACAGGGGTCGGGGGTGAAAAACTGTTTTTT. Using reference TRBV30 and TRBJ1-4 for the parts outside the CDR3, the full variable domain is SQTIHQWPATLVQPVGSPLSLECTVEGTSNPNLYWYRQAAGRGLQLLFYSVGIGQISSEVPQNLSASRPQDRQFILSSKKLLLSDSGFYLCAWSTGVGGEKLFFGSGTQLSVL.

This rearrangement joins TRBV4-3 to TRBJ2-7; D gene uncertain. V was pared by 0 bases and J by 4 bases, with 10 bases between. Germline V gives CDR1 LGHNA, CDR2 YSLEER. The CDR3 sequence is 14 residues long. CDR3 DNA sequence: TGCGCCAGCAGCCAAGAAAAATCGGCATACGAGCAGTACTTC. It specifies CASSQEKSAYEQYF.

The genes are TRBV28 and TRBJ2-6; perhaps TRBD1 as D (5 bases). The CDR3 totals 17 residues. Looked up from germline, CDR1 is MDHEN and CDR2 is SYDVKM. The V and J ends lost 6 bases and 0 bases respectively, with 15 bases between them. CDR3: CASSLRAGFSGANVLTF. DNA of the CDR3: TGTGCCAGCAGCTTACGCGCAGGGTTCTCTGGGGCCAACGTCCTGACTTTC.

This rearrangement joins TRBV5-1 to TRBJ1-1; 10 bases align to TRBD1. V lost 2 bases and J lost 4; bases outside the gene matches: 5. Per the germline V gene, CDR1 is SGHRS and CDR2 is YFSETQ. The CDR3 has 15 amino acids. This CDR3 reads CASSFLGQGTTEAFF. DNA of the CDR3: TGCGCCAGCAGCTTCCTGGGACAGGGGACCACTGAAGCTTTCTTT.